This T cell receptor (beta chain) emerged from a study of cytomegalovirus exposure and HLA in healthy donors (dated by TCRdb to the late 2010s). About the full investigation: An earlier analysis of 587 of the donors reported roughly 270 Gb of sequence data and 100 million to 140 million unique TCR beta sequences from about 200 million T cells. An early release that covered 500 to 800 HLA-typed donors contained around 300 gigabases of sequencing data and tens of millions of unique TCR sequences. Of the 300 to 450 genotyped donors, less than 90% were placed in the genetic ancestry cluster associated with self-reported Caucasian donors. The study aimed to test whether signatures of past pathogen exposure could be identified by cataloging public T cell receptors. The study profiled the T cell repertoires of hundreds of subjects by immunosequencing and related them to cytomegalovirus serostatus. A separate validation cohort of approximately 130 different subjects was used in addition to the approximately 700-subject first cohort. The study combined high-throughput TCR immunosequencing, statistical association of individual TCRs with disease status, and machine learning to predict cytomegalovirus infection status. In a later analysis, previously published TCR beta repertoires from 600 to 850 donors were re-analyzed and high-resolution HLA genotyping was added so that TCR occurrence patterns could be studied. Rather than drawing on any new phenotypic data, the later analysis identified candidate immune exposures from TCR beta sequences and the way those sequences occurred across donors. To decide whether each TCR beta V gene segment behaved as functional or pseudogenic, an earlier analysis of 587 of the donors relied on high-throughput TCR beta sequencing. Donor age, sex, ethnicity and CMV serostatus were compiled together with the repertoire data. In a later genetic analysis, genome-wide SNP genotypes for about three fifths of the roughly 670 donors were used, and that subset was treated as a discovery cohort. All discovery cohort repertoires had been generated using a single sequencing platform. Both class I and class II loci were covered by HLA typing, at four-digit resolution. Typing coverage differed by locus: A, B, C, DRB1 and DQB1 were typed in roughly 620-630 donors, DQA1 in roughly 510, DPA1 in around 610, and DPB1 in around 490. A handful of DR-DQ haplotypes were handled as single units for association and clustering because linkage in the cohort was strong. Among around 400 genotyped donors of the cohort, an average of around 220,000 unique TCR beta nucleotide sequences was sequenced per donor, of which about 19% were non-productive.

From the cysteine through the phenylalanine, the CDR3 covers 13 amino acids. CDR3 DNA only is kept here, 39 bases in frame from base 1. CDR1 and CDR2 are drawn from the germline V gene: SGHRS, YFSETQ. Trimming removed 0 bases from V and 11 bases from J; the gene matches leave 6 bases unexplained. Concerning this clone: What antigen it recognizes has not been identified. No base qualities exist here, and no much larger clone lies one base off it.

The cohort was made up of 500 to 850 healthy bone marrow donors. At the time of sampling, every cohort member was nominally healthy, though immune exposures that went unrecorded were likely present. The donor tested CMV seronegative and was one of the 352 seronegative cohort members. A peripheral blood sample was collected from each donor, and TCR beta sequencing was performed on peripheral blood mononuclear cells. The Qiagen DNeasy Blood Extraction Kit was used to extract genomic DNA from the blood cell samples. The method behind the library was the immunoSEQ multiplex PCR assay. For the multiplex PCR, a mixture combining 60 forward primers for TCR Vbeta segments and 13 reverse primers for TCR Jbeta segments was used. Amplification of the CDR3 region of rearranged TCR beta genes was performed with a multiplex PCR assay on genomic DNA. On the Illumina HiSeq System, the amplified TCR beta libraries were sequenced as 87-base-pair reads. The authors' pipeline ran thus. In a later analysis, tens of millions of unique TCR beta chains were counted across the approximately 670 repertoires, and around 11 million of these chains were shared by at least two donors. A nearest-neighbor algorithm error-corrected the raw reads and collapsed the reads into unique sequences, merging closely related sequences to remove PCR and sequencing errors. Alignment of CDR3 sequences to IMGT reference sequences was used to assign V, D and J gene segments. For a sequence to be retained, a match of at least six nucleotides to both a V gene segment and a J gene segment was required. Rearrangements were classified as productive when the CDR3 lacked stop codons and remained in frame with V and J, and all other rearrangements were classified as non-productive. CDR3 was defined by IMGT convention, running from the second conserved V-encoded cysteine to the conserved J-encoded phenylalanine. Sequences without an unambiguous match to a single V gene segment were excluded from the earlier analysis of 587 of the donors. An earlier analysis of fewer than 650 of the donors classified V segments as functional when productive rearrangements were above 56.7% and as segregating when the standard deviation between donors was above 5%. A statistical classification framework was built to diagnose cytomegalovirus status from the catalog of TCR beta chain sequences. V and J gene assignment, in a later analysis, came from comparing TCR nucleotide sequences with IMGT/GENE-DB human TR gene sequences. A later analysis assigned CDR3 sequences and most-parsimonious VDJ recombination scenarios with the TCRdist pipeline. In a later analysis, every TCR beta chain was defined by the combination of its CDR3 amino acid sequence and its V-gene family, and reads without a unique V-gene family were dropped. As a way to deal with suspected cross-contamination and a sequencing artifact, a later analysis dropped roughly 600 nucleotide sequences that were highly shared and had low generation probability. In a later analysis, a clonal expansion index was calculated for each public chain from normalized within-repertoire ranks of inferred template counts. A later analysis computed generation probabilities with a VDJ recombination model fitted to out-of-frame rearrangements, and checked the results against IGoR. In a later analysis, hypergeometric tests were used to score TCR-TCR, TCR-HLA and TCR-CMV co-occurrence, with a repertoire-size bias correction applied to TCR pairs. To estimate false discovery rates, a later analysis permuted the HLA or CMV assignments 20 times. In a later analysis, co-occurring TCRs were grouped using DBSCAN, with TCRdist sequence similarity added in when clustering inside HLA-allele-positive subsets. Repertoires with fewer than 30,000 or more than 120,000 public chains were left out of co-occurrence clustering, as were about 5 repertoires with anomalous nucleotide sharing. TCRdb holds this immuneACCESS table with in-frame rearrangements only. Some clones are missing; in checked studies, unresolved V genes explain under half, and the rest has no known cause. The V and J calls and clone size come from that table; D and trimming were worked out from the DNA. The sample records about 150,000 clones, approximately 74% of which are singletons. The ten largest clones add up to 2.8% of the sample.

Broader findings and caveats from the paper: Compared with the roughly 710-donor mean, donors in an Asian-associated ancestry cluster had fewer N-insertions in productive TCRs, according to a later genetic analysis. In vitro tests confirmed that a few of the cytomegalovirus-associated TCR beta chains recognize cytomegalovirus antigens. The classifier was reported to diagnose cytomegalovirus status with high specificity and sensitivity in both the original cohort and the validation cohort. In a later analysis, TCR association rates were found to vary across HLA loci, with the most associated TCRs seen for DRB1 alleles and the fewest for HLA-C alleles. Only TCR beta chains were sequenced in this cohort, and the absence of alpha or paired-chain data limited detectable features. In an earlier analysis of several hundred of the donors, most TCR beta V segments were observed in productive rearrangements about 87% or about 30% of the time, broadly matching IMGT annotations. Sequencing depth was assumed to be roughly uniform across donors in the presence/absence analyses, though that assumption may not hold. When HLA alleles, especially DR and DQ, strongly co-occurred, attributing TCR associations to individual alleles was difficult. CMV serostatus was the only immune exposure information available for the cohort. Most TCR sequences were observed very rarely across donors, whereas some public TCRs were present in many individuals. In a later analysis, several top co-occurrence clusters were reported to appear linked to parvovirus B19, influenza, CMV and Epstein-Barr virus. Most CMV-associated TCR beta chains appeared to be HLA-restricted in a later analysis, and the HLA associations seemed to be driven largely by CMV exposure. V-gene and J-gene trimming of TCR beta chains was associated with a missense DCLRE1C variant in a later genetic analysis, and the association was replicated in an independent cohort. A group of highly shared sequence variants was considered likely to be a technical artifact of the sequencing pipeline. According to the authors, the approach could potentially be generalized to other disease states and immunological phenotypes. Some IMGT-functional V segments, including TRBV6-2 and TRBV6-3, could not be told apart with the 87-base-pair reads, so those segments were excluded. The study listed 150 to 200 TCR beta chains as associated with cytomegalovirus. The earlier analysis of approximately 560 of the donors excluded approximately 17 rarely observed V segments, including chromosome 9 orphons, because counts were too low. A further reported finding was that TCR beta sequences accurately predicted the HLA-A and HLA-B alleles for most subjects in the first cohort. A later analysis found that HLA-associated TCR beta chains were more clonally expanded and had lower generation probabilities than equally common non-associated chains. A later analysis associated 16,951 TCR beta sequences with specific HLA alleles at a false discovery rate of 0.05. Correlated functional status among segregating V segments might reflect linkage disequilibrium, but an unknown experimental factor could not be ruled out. Because HLA typing was missing for some donors at each locus, association tests included only the typed subset.

This clonotype was sampled from a man aged 18 to 30 in good health and CMV-seronegative. Sequenced sample: PBMCs. Recombination joined TRBV5-1 with TRBJ1-1; 8 bases in the junction line up with TRBD1. The DNA reads TGCGCCAGCAGCTTGGAGGGGACAGGAAGGGCTTTCTTT. Translation gives CASSLEGTGRAFF. Reference TRBV5-1 and TRBJ1-1 proteins supply the regions before and after the CDR3; the full variable domain is: KAGVTQTPRYLIKTRGQQVTLSCSPISGHRSVSWYQQTPGQGLQFLFEYFSETQRNKGNFPGRFSGRQFSNSRSEMNVSTLELGDSALYLCASSLEGTGRAFFGQGTRLTVV.